This passage covers 30 T cell receptor beta chains from one sample sequenced in a study of identical twins. TCRdb re-called the 5' RACE reads through MiXCR, storing one row per CDR3 protein. The repertoire holds around 960,000 distinct CDR3 sequences, with 9% to 15% as singletons. In addition, the sample was reused for a study of yellow fever vaccine responses in identical twins.

Sequences were obtained from PBMCs. The receptor source for this set is a woman under 30 in good health.

This clonotype has just a few counts. The rearrangement links TRBV6-2 or TRBV6-3 to TRBJ2-1; D possibly corresponds to TRBD2 (6 bases). V dropped 5 bases and J dropped 7 bases, with 15 bases sitting between them. The length of the CDR3 is 14 residues. The germline V gene has CDR1 MNHEY and CDR2 SVGEGT. The CDR3 sequence is CASSRGLLPNEQFF. The CDR3 DNA is TGTGCCAGCAGTCGGGGACTCCTTCCAAATGAGCAGTTCTTC.

This clonotype turned up a few times. V is TRBV29-1 and J is TRBJ2-7; the D gene is possibly TRBD2 (7 bases). V lost 6 bases, J lost 7 bases, and 19 bases lay in between. The germline V gene encodes CDR1 SQVTM and CDR2 ANQGSEA. This CDR3 is built from 13 residues. The CDR3, as DNA: TGCAGCGTCATTAGCGGGCCCAGGGGAGAGCAGTACTTC. This codes for CSVISGPRGEQYF.

The V call is TRBV10-3, the J call TRBJ2-1; tentative D call: TRBD2 (5 bases). The CDR3 sequence is 15 residues long. CDR1 and CDR2 (germline): ENHRY, SYGVKD. V was trimmed by 9 bases and J by 0 bases, leaving 15 bases between them. The CDR3 reads CAISSGSSSYNEQFF. CDR3 in DNA: TGTGCCATTAGTTCGGGATCTAGCTCCTACAATGAGCAGTTCTTC.

The chain links TRBV27 to TRBJ1-4, with TRBD1 identical over 9 bases. The CDR3 length is 16 residues. V gave up 5 bases and J gave up 7 bases; unmatched junction bases: 11. From germline, CDR1 is MNHEY and CDR2 SMNVEV (reference sequence). In nucleotides, the CDR3 is TGTGCCAGCAGTCAAAGGACAGGGGCCAACAGTGAAAAACTGTTTTTT. Its protein product is CASSQRTGANSEKLFF.

This clonotype was seen many times. The CDR3 DNA follows: TGCGCCAGCAGCTTGGATCGGGTAGCCGGCACAGATACGCAGTATTTT. Protein: CASSLDRVAGTDTQYF. This sequence joins TRBV5-1 and TRBJ2-3, with D unclear. Germline V gene sequence: CDR1 SGHRS, CDR2 YFSETQ. The CDR3 runs to 16 residues. V dropped 0 bases and J dropped 1 base, with 12 bases sitting between them.

The genes are TRBV14 and TRBJ2-5, with a weak D call TRBD1 (6 bases). Trimming cost V 3 bases and J 7 bases, with 21 bases left between them. The CDR3 consists of 16 residues. The germline V gene encodes CDR1 SGHDN and CDR2 FVKESK. The CDR3 coding sequence is TGTGCCAGCAGCCATATCCCGGGACAAGTCGTGGGGACCCAGTACTTC. Protein sequence: CASSHIPGQVVGTQYF.

The gene calls are TRBV3-1 and TRBJ1-5; the D is unclear. The CDR3 covers 15 residues. CDR1 and CDR2 (germline): LGHDT, YNNKEL (reference sequence). V was clipped by 1 base and J by 3 bases, with 10 bases between them. The CDR3 reads CASSQGWQNNQPQHF. CDR3 coding DNA: TGTGCCAGCAGCCAAGGATGGCAGAACAATCAGCCCCAGCATTTT. Filled out from reference TRBV3-1 and TRBJ1-5, the complete variable domain reads DTAVSQTPKYLVTQMGNDKSIKCEQNLGHDTMYWYKQDSKKFLKIMFSYNNKELIINETVPNRFSPKSPDKAHLNLHINSLELGDSAVYFCASSQGWQNNQPQHFGDGTRLSIL.

This clonotype has just a few counts. The chain has TRBV12-3 or TRBV12-4 and TRBJ2-2, with D possibly being TRBD2 (6 bases). Trimming took 7 bases from V and 4 from J, leaving 28 bases between them. The CDR3 has 19 residues. The CDR3 nucleotides are TGTGCCAGCATCCCAGGTCGGGGAGGCCCCCAGCCGGGCACCGGGGAGCTGTTTTTT. Protein sequence: CASIPGRGGPQPGTGELFF.

The chain combines TRBV28 with TRBJ2-2; the D gene is possibly TRBD1 (6 bases). V gave up 7 bases and J gave up 2 bases, with 14 bases separating them. Germline V lookup: CDR1 MDHEN, CDR2 SYDVKM. The CDR3 is made up of 15 amino acids. The CDR3 DNA sequence: TGTGCCAGCACCTTGGGGACACAAAACACCGGGGAGCTGTTTTTT. Encoded protein: CASTLGTQNTGELFF.

This clonotype has a handful of counts. The chain carries TRBV6-5 and TRBJ1-2; 10 bases align to TRBD1. CDR1 and CDR2 from the germline V gene are MNHEY and SVGAGI. Germline trimming cut 4 bases from V and 4 bases from J; bases unmatched to any gene: 12. The CDR3 spans 17 residues. CDR3 sequence: CASSSNSRDRGSYGYTF. The DNA for the CDR3 is TGTGCCAGCAGTTCCAACTCCAGGGACAGGGGTTCCTATGGCTACACCTTC.

The V call is TRBV24-1, the J call TRBJ2-1; TRBD1 agrees at 8 bases. Germline loops: CDR1 KGHDR, CDR2 SFDVKD. The CDR3 runs to 16 residues. Germline trimming cut 3 bases from V and 4 bases from J; bases unmatched to any gene: 7. CDR3 protein: CATSDGGRGHYNEQFF. CDR3 in DNA: TGTGCCACCAGTGATGGGGGCAGGGGGCATTACAATGAGCAGTTCTTC.

DNA of the CDR3: TGTGCCAGCAGCTGGGGACTAGCGGGAGAATATGAGCAGTTCTTC. It yields the protein CASSWGLAGEYEQFF. The V call is TRBV7-9, the J call TRBJ2-1, with 14 bases identical to TRBD2. Germline CDR1 and CDR2: SEHNR and FQNEAQ (reference sequence). The CDR3 is 15 amino acids. Trimming removed 4 bases from V and 8 bases from J; junction bases left unmatched: 4.

This chain uses TRBV14 with TRBJ2-1, with 10 bases aligning to TRBD2. Germline V gene sequence: CDR1 SGHDN, CDR2 FVKESK. Germline trimming cut 4 bases from V and 8 bases from J; bases unmatched to any gene: 11. This CDR3 spans 16 amino acids. CDR3 nucleotides: TGTGCCAGCAGCCCATCCTTAGCGGGAGGTCGCTATGAGCAGTTCTTC. Protein sequence: CASSPSLAGGRYEQFF.

This clonotype was detected only a few times. The genes are TRBV20-1 and TRBJ2-5; D not certain. The CDR3 is made up of 12 amino acids. Trimming left V 6 bases short and J 2 bases short, with 10 bases between. Per the germline V gene, CDR1 is DFQATT and CDR2 is SNEGSKA (reference sequence). In nucleotides, the CDR3 is TGCAGTGCGCAACAGAATCAAGAGACCCAGTACTTC. Its protein product is CSAQQNQETQYF.

This clonotype was detected many times. This chain joins TRBV28 and TRBJ1-2; the D gene is possibly TRBD1 (5 bases). CDR1 MDHEN and CDR2 SYDVKM come from the germline V gene. The CDR3 totals 16 residues. V dropped 1 base and J dropped 7 bases, with 19 bases sitting between them. The CDR3 sequence: CASSLFGQGGFRGYTF. CDR3 DNA sequence: TGTGCCAGCAGTTTATTCGGGCAGGGAGGTTTTCGTGGCTACACCTTC.

In its sample, this clonotype was seen many times. The J gene is TRBJ2-1, the V gene TRBV12-3 or TRBV12-4, with D unclear. The CDR3 extends over 13 amino acids. Trimming took 6 bases from V and 6 from J, leaving 12 bases between them. The CDR3 DNA is TGTGCCAGCAGCCCTTTACTCGTCAATGAGCAGTTCTTC. It codes for CASSPLLVNEQFF.

The J gene is TRBJ2-7, the V gene TRBV10-1, with D unresolved. The CDR3 sequence is 12 residues long. The germline CDR1 and CDR2 sequences are WNHNN and SYGVQD (reference sequence). The CDR3 DNA reads TGCGCCAGCAGTGAGGCCTTCTACAAGCAGTACGTC. It yields the protein CASSEAFYKQYV.

This clonotype appeared a few times. The chain uses TRBV29-1 and TRBJ2-5; TRBD1 might be the D (6 bases). The length of the CDR3 is 12 residues. From germline, CDR1 is SQVTM and CDR2 ANQGSEA. V lost 4 bases, J lost 6 bases, and 12 bases lay in between. The chain's CDR3 is CSVVPQGQTQYF. The DNA of the CDR3 is TGCAGCGTTGTCCCCCAGGGGCAGACCCAGTACTTC.

The chain combines TRBV20-1 with TRBJ2-7; a possible D gene is TRBD2 (6 bases). Germline CDR1 reads DFQATT; CDR2 reads SNEGSKA (reference sequence). The ends were cut back, 6 bases at V and 2 bases at J, with 20 bases in the middle. The CDR3 extends over 15 amino acids. CDR3 sequence: CSATFWGERTYEQYF. The CDR3, as DNA: TGCAGTGCCACCTTCTGGGGGGAAAGGACCTACGAGCAGTACTTC.

A few counts support this clonotype. The chain employs TRBV12-3 or TRBV12-4 and TRBJ2-7; D unclear. V lost 7 bases, J lost 7 bases, and 20 bases lay in between. The CDR3 totals 14 residues. CDR3 nucleotides: TGTGCCAGCACCTTGGACGGCGCAATGGGGGAGCAGTACTTC. It translates to CASTLDGAMGEQYF.

The chain is built from TRBV5-5 and TRBJ2-2, with TRBD2 matching over 12 bases. Losses at the gene ends were 4 bases for V and 6 bases for J; bases not matched to a gene: 4. The CDR3 length is 15 residues. Looked up from germline, CDR1 is SGHKS and CDR2 is YYEKEE (reference sequence). In DNA form, the CDR3 reads TGTGCCAGCAGCGCTAGCGGGGGGGCATCCGGGGAGCTGTTTTTT. It translates to CASSASGGASGELFF. Combining the CDR3 with reference TRBV5-5 and TRBJ2-2 gives the whole variable domain DAGVTQSPTHLIKTRGQQVTLRCSPISGHKSVSWYQQVLGQGPQFIFQYYEKEERGRGNFPDRFSARQFPNYSSELNVNALLLGDSALYLCASSASGGASGELFFGEGSRLTVL.

At least ten counts were recorded for this clonotype. The V call is TRBV27, the J call TRBJ1-2; D gene ambiguous. From germline, CDR1 is MNHEY and CDR2 SMNVEV (reference sequence). V lost 5 bases to trimming and J lost 8 bases, with 15 bases between them. This CDR3 has 13 amino acids. DNA of the CDR3: TGTGCCAGCAGTCCAACGGGAGGATCGGGCTACACCTTC. Residues: CASSPTGGSGYTF.

This clonotype was seen many times. The rearrangement links TRBV5-1 to TRBJ1-1; possible D gene TRBD1, 5 bases. This CDR3 contains 15 residues. Trimming left V 4 bases short and J 1 base short, with 14 bases between. Per germline, CDR1 SGHRS and CDR2 YFSETQ. The CDR3 coding sequence is TGCGCCAGCAGCGTGTACAGGTTCAAGAACACTGAAGCTTTCTTT. It translates to CASSVYRFKNTEAFF.

The rearrangement links TRBV10-3 to TRBJ2-3; tentative D call: TRBD2 (5 bases). The V end lost 5 bases, the J end lost 4 bases, and 19 bases lay between the germline ends. The CDR3 has 16 residues. CDR1 and CDR2 (germline): ENHRY, SYGVKD. The CDR3 bases are TGTGCCATCAGTCGAGGGATGGGAACTACTCCAGATACGCAGTATTTT. Amino acid sequence: CAISRGMGTTPDTQYF.

This clonotype was observed a few times. The chain uses TRBV2 and TRBJ2-1; unclear D gene. Germline loops: CDR1 SNHLY, CDR2 FYNNEI. Trimming removed 7 bases from V and 0 bases from J, with 13 bases in between. CDR3 length: 15 residues. The CDR3 reads CASNRRTFSYNEQFF. In nucleotides, the CDR3 is TGTGCCAGCAACCGAAGGACCTTCTCCTACAATGAGCAGTTCTTC. Filled out from reference TRBV2 and TRBJ2-1, the complete variable domain reads EPEVTQTPSHQVTQMGQEVILRCVPISNHLYFYWYRQILGQKVEFLVSFYNNEISEKSEIFDDQFSVERPDGSNFTLKIRSTKLEDSAMYFCASNRRTFSYNEQFFGPGTRLTVL.

The V and J genes are TRBV10-3 and TRBJ2-3; 11 nucleotides agree with TRBD2. V lost 10 bases, J lost 0 bases, and 6 bases stayed unmatched. Per germline, CDR1 ENHRY and CDR2 SYGVKD. The CDR3 has 15 amino acids. The CDR3 coding sequence is TGTGCCACGGTCAGGACTAGCGGGAGCACAGATACGCAGTATTTT. It yields the protein CATVRTSGSTDTQYF.

This clonotype was detected a few times. The rearrangement uses TRBV4-2 and TRBJ2-1; 11 nucleotides line up with TRBD1. CDR1 is LGHNA and CDR2 is YNFKEQ in the germline V gene. CDR3 length equals 15 residues. J gave up 8 bases and V 6 bases, and 9 bases lay outside the gene matches. CDR3 sequence (DNA): TGTGCCAGCAGTCCCGGACAGGGGGCGTGGGATGAGCAGTTCTTC. It encodes CASSPGQGAWDEQFF.

This clonotype was seen only a few times. The CDR3 reads CSVKGGTGVGYEQYF. The CDR3 nucleotides are TGCAGCGTCAAAGGAGGGACAGGGGTTGGCTACGAGCAGTACTTC. The V and J genes are TRBV29-1 and TRBJ2-7; TRBD1 matches 10 bases. Unmatched junction bases numbered 11, after V lost 6 bases and J lost 3 bases. Germline values: CDR1 SQVTM, CDR2 ANQGSEA. This CDR3 has 15 residues.

This clonotype occurred a few times. V usage is TRBV29-1 and J usage is TRBJ2-1; D unresolved. The CDR3 spans 12 residues. The V gene lost 5 bases and the J gene lost 4 bases, with 9 bases spanning the gap. Germline V gene data show CDR1 as SQVTM and CDR2 as ANQGSEA. CDR3 in amino acids: CSVLFRYNEQFF. The CDR3 bases are TGCAGCGTTCTGTTCCGGTACAATGAGCAGTTCTTC.

This clonotype was counted a few times. The CDR3 sequence: CSATGTGIYTDTQYF. The CDR3, as DNA: TGCAGTGCCACCGGGACTGGAATTTACACAGATACGCAGTATTTT. The rearrangement uses TRBV20-1 and TRBJ2-3; D possibly corresponds to TRBD2 (6 bases). V was clipped by 6 bases and J by 2 bases, with 18 bases between them. There are 15 residues in the CDR3. CDR1 and CDR2 from the germline V gene are DFQATT and SNEGSKA (reference sequence).